What follows are 29 T cell receptor beta chains derived from one specimen sequenced in a study of cytomegalovirus exposure and HLA in healthy donors. The PCR contained 60 Vbeta and 13 Jbeta primers. Method: immunoSEQ multiplex PCR; TCRdb's copy keeps in-frame clones and lacks some. The sample includes fewer than 200,000 clones, 76% of them seen just once. Sequenced input: PBMCs. The source is a female donor in good health and CMV-seronegative.

The chain employs TRBV5-4 and TRBJ2-5; 10 bases are shared with TRBD2. The length of the CDR3 is 14 residues. Germline V gives CDR1 SGHNT, CDR2 YYREEE (reference sequence). V was clipped by 4 bases and J by 5 bases; unmatched bases: 5. CDR3 nucleotides: TGTGCCAGCAGCACGGGACTAGCGTGGGAGACCCAGTACTTC. It yields the protein CASSTGLAWETQYF.

This clone was seen only once. The chain carries TRBV5-4 and TRBJ2-4, with 8 bases matching TRBD1. V lost 4 bases, J lost 0 bases, and 6 bases stayed unmatched. Looked up from germline, CDR1 is SGHNT and CDR2 is YYREEE (reference sequence). The length of the CDR3 is 16 residues. Here the CDR3 DNA reads TGTGCCAGCAGCGAGGACAGGGACCCAGCCAAAAACATTCAGTACTTC. Translating it yields CASSEDRDPAKNIQYF. The full variable domain, its missing parts supplied by reference TRBV5-4 and TRBJ2-4, is ETGVTQSPTHLIKTRGQQVTLRCSSQSGHNTVSWYQQALGQGPQFIFQYYREEENGRGNFPPRFSGLQFPNYSSELNVNALELDDSALYLCASSEDRDPAKNIQYFGAGTRLSVL.

CDR3 amino acids: CASSTDRGGLREQYF. In DNA form, the CDR3 reads TGCGCCAGCAGCACGGACAGGGGGGGTCTACGCGAGCAGTACTTC. The chain is built from TRBV5-1 and TRBJ2-7; 10 nucleotides match TRBD1. Unmatched junction bases numbered 10, after V lost 4 bases and J lost 6 bases. Per germline, CDR1 SGHRS and CDR2 YFSETQ. This CDR3 contains 15 residues.

This clone was detected only a few times. V gene TRBV27 combines with J gene TRBJ2-7, with TRBD2 as a possible D gene (6 bases). The V gene's germline CDR1 is MNHEY and CDR2 SMNVEV (reference sequence). V was pared by 3 bases and J by 0 bases, with 12 bases between. CDR3 size: 15 residues. The CDR3 sequence: CASSLKGRPSYEQYF. Here the CDR3 DNA reads TGTGCCAGCAGTTTGAAAGGGAGGCCCTCCTACGAGCAGTACTTC.

The rearrangement uses TRBV5-1 and TRBJ2-5; D is unresolved. Germline values: CDR1 SGHRS, CDR2 YFSETQ. V dropped 0 bases and J dropped 1 base, with 7 bases sitting between them. The CDR3 totals 14 residues. The CDR3 nucleotides read TGCGCCAGCAGCTTGGCCATTCCCCAAGAGACCCAGTACTTC. This translates into CASSLAIPQETQYF.

CDR3 nucleotide sequence: TGTGCCAGCAGCTTAAGGCGGTCCACAGATACGCAGTATTTT. Its translation: CASSLRRSTDTQYF. The gene calls are TRBV7-2 and TRBJ2-3; D unresolved. Trimming cost V 2 bases and J 2 bases, with 8 bases left between them. Germline V gives CDR1 SGHTA, CDR2 FQGNSA. The CDR3 has 14 residues.

The V and J genes are TRBV19 and TRBJ1-2; 7 bases are shared with TRBD1. Per germline, CDR1 LNHDA and CDR2 SQIVND (reference sequence). The CDR3 is 17 residues long. The V and J ends lost 2 bases and 6 bases, in that order; junction bases with no gene match: 15. The CDR3 sequence is CASSIRFPPTGVDGYTF. In DNA, the CDR3 is TGTGCCAGTAGTATAAGGTTCCCACCCACAGGGGTGGATGGCTACACCTTC.

The genes are TRBV30 and TRBJ1-4, with D tentatively TRBD1 (5 bases). Trimming left V 2 bases short and J 10 bases short, with 23 bases between. Germline V gene sequence: CDR1 GTSNPN, CDR2 SVGIG (reference sequence). The CDR3 covers 16 residues. CDR3: CAWSPAYSGLTGKLFF. CDR3 DNA sequence: TGTGCCTGGAGTCCAGCCTACAGTGGGCTCACAGGAAAACTGTTTTTT.

The CDR3 here is CAIRGTSGSGALDEQFF. The DNA of the CDR3 is TGTGCCATCAGGGGGACTAGCGGGAGTGGGGCCCTAGATGAGCAGTTCTTC. The rearrangement links TRBV10-3 to TRBJ2-1, with 14 bases that match TRBD2. Trimming at V came to 6 bases and at J to 8 bases, leaving 12 bases not matched to a gene. Germline CDR1 ENHRY, CDR2 SYGVKD. CDR3 length: 17 residues.

J is TRBJ1-2 and V is TRBV9; a weak D match, TRBD1 (6 bases). The CDR3 totals 14 residues. V lost 4 bases and J lost 1, with 11 bases in between. The V gene's germline CDR1 is SGDLS and CDR2 YYNGEE. CDR3 region: CASSRTVLNYGYTF. Here the CDR3 DNA reads TGTGCCAGCAGCAGGACAGTTCTTAACTATGGCTACACCTTC.

V gene TRBV28 combines with J gene TRBJ2-6; 10 bases are shared with TRBD2. CDR1 MDHEN and CDR2 SYDVKM come from the germline V gene. Trimming at V came to 7 bases and at J to 2 bases, leaving 2 bases not matched to a gene. The CDR3 sequence is 15 residues long. This chain's CDR3 is CASILAGAGANVLTF. The DNA for the CDR3 is TGTGCCAGCATCCTAGCGGGGGCTGGGGCCAACGTCCTGACTTTC.

The chain carries TRBV19 and TRBJ1-1; D might be TRBD1 (5 bases). Germline loops: CDR1 LNHDA, CDR2 SQIVND (reference sequence). V gave up 8 bases and J gave up 6 bases, with 13 bases separating them. The CDR3 has 12 residues. CDR3 residues: CASGYQGSEAFF. CDR3 bases: TGTGCCAGTGGGTATCAGGGTTCTGAAGCTTTCTTT.

With regard to this clone: Other nucleotide sequences from this sample produce the same CDR3. The chain couples TRBV11-2 to TRBJ1-5; a possible D gene is TRBD1 (6 bases). The CDR3 is 18 residues long. Germline lookup yields CDR1 SGHAT and CDR2 FQNNGV. With 5 bases removed from V and 0 bases from J, the gap between germline ends came to 20 bases. CDR3 amino acids: CASSPPRQERYSNQPQHF. CDR3 bases: TGTGCCAGCAGCCCGCCCCGACAGGAAAGGTATAGCAATCAGCCCCAGCATTTT.

V usage is TRBV10-3 and J usage is TRBJ2-2; possibly TRBD2 for D (6 bases). CDR3 length equals 14 residues. Germline V CDR1 and CDR2: ENHRY, SYGVKD. V lost 4 bases and J 6 bases, leaving 12 bases between the germline ends. CDR3 sequence reads: CAISGGAQSGELFF. CDR3 bases: TGTGCCATCAGTGGCGGGGCACAGTCCGGGGAGCTGTTTTTT.

This chain links TRBV9 with TRBJ2-3; D unresolved. The germline CDR1 and CDR2 sequences are SGDLS and YYNGEE. CDR3 length: 14 residues. Trimming took 1 base from V and 2 from J, leaving 8 bases between them. Written as DNA, the CDR3 is TGTGCCAGCAGCGTAATGGAGTCCACAGATACGCAGTATTTT. Protein: CASSVMESTDTQYF. Complete variable domain (other parts from reference TRBV9 and TRBJ2-3): DSGVTQTPKHLITATGQRVTLRCSPRSGDLSVYWYQQSLDQGLQFLIQYYNGEERAKGNILERFSAQQFPDLHSELNLSSLELGDSALYFCASSVMESTDTQYFGPGTRLTVL.

This clone has more than one count but fewer than ten. Compared with germline, one end of the junction differs, possibly owing to a read error. This chain uses TRBV6-5 with TRBJ2-4; D is possibly TRBD2 (5 bases). The germline gives CDR1 MNHEY, CDR2 SVGAGI. CDR3 length: 15 residues. This CDR3 reads CASSSPGRAKNSQYF. Written as DNA, the CDR3 is TGTGCCAGCAGTTCCCCGGGGAGAGCCAAAAACAGTCAGTACTTC.

The sample holds a few counts of this clone. The chain carries TRBV4-3 and TRBJ1-4; 7 bases fit TRBD1. The germline V gene has CDR1 LGHNA and CDR2 YSLEER. The CDR3 length is 15 residues. The V gene end was trimmed by 1 base and the J gene end by 8 bases; junction bases not matched to a gene: 7. For the CDR3, the DNA is TGCGCCAGCAGCCAAGCCCCACAGGGGACCGAAAAACTGTTTTTT. Residues: CASSQAPQGTEKLFF.

The V call is TRBV29-1, the J call TRBJ2-1; 9 positions agree with TRBD1. V dropped 1 base and J dropped 9; count of bases not matched to a gene: 4. Germline CDR1 is SQVTM and CDR2 is ANQGSEA. The CDR3 is made up of 13 amino acids. DNA of the CDR3: TGCAGCGTTGAAGGAAACAGGGGGCTTGAGCAGTTCTTC. Protein product: CSVEGNRGLEQFF.

The gene calls are TRBV27 and TRBJ2-1; a weak D match, TRBD2 (5 bases). CDR3 length equals 13 residues. The germline V gene has CDR1 MNHEY and CDR2 SMNVEV (reference sequence). The V end lost 6 bases, the J end lost 4 bases, and 10 bases lay between the germline ends. The CDR3 protein is CASRRAGYNEQFF. For the CDR3, the DNA is TGTGCCAGCAGGAGGGCCGGGTACAATGAGCAGTTCTTC.

V usage is TRBV11-1 and J usage is TRBJ2-5, with D perhaps matching TRBD2 (5 bases). The assigned J gene may be wrong: the sequence end matches TRBJ2-7 better. The CDR3 contains 13 residues. Germline assignment: CDR1 SGHAT and CDR2 FQDESV (reference sequence). The CDR3 DNA reads as TGTGCCAGCAGCCCCCCGGGGAACTACGAGCAGTACTTC. Protein sequence: CASSPPGNYEQYF.

This rearrangement joins TRBV10-3 to TRBJ2-1; TRBD1 matches at 10 bases. The CDR3 extends over 13 amino acids. Germline loops: CDR1 ENHRY, CDR2 SYGVKD. V shed 9 bases, J shed 8 bases, and the junction held 7 bases outside the gene matches. CDR3 DNA: TGTGCCATTGCGGGACAGGGGTTAGATGAGCAGTTCTTC. This sequence encodes CAIAGQGLDEQFF.

This chain uses TRBV28 with TRBJ2-1; TRBD2 might be the D (6 bases). The germline V gene encodes CDR1 MDHEN and CDR2 SYDVKM. The V and J ends lost 3 bases and 2 bases respectively, with 11 bases between them. The CDR3 is 15 amino acids. The CDR3 region is CASSLGGGPYNEQFF. Written as DNA, the CDR3 is TGTGCCAGCAGTTTGGGCGGAGGGCCCTACAATGAGCAGTTCTTC.

The chain recombines TRBV18 with TRBJ2-7, with D unresolved. Trimming cost V 2 bases and J 1 base, with 9 bases left between them. The CDR3 spans 14 residues. The germline V gene encodes CDR1 KGHSH and CDR2 LQKENI. The CDR3, as DNA: TGTGCCAGCTCACCAAGTACAGTTTCCTACGAGCAGTACTTC. This sequence encodes CASSPSTVSYEQYF.

The CDR3 is CASSPGAGQRTYEQYF. CDR3 bases: TGTGCCAGCAGCCCCGGCGCGGGACAGCGGACCTACGAGCAGTACTTC. The chain links TRBV6-6 to TRBJ2-7, with TRBD1 as a possible D gene (7 bases). Germline assignment: CDR1 MNHNY and CDR2 SVGAGI (reference sequence). Trimming stripped 6 bases from V and 2 bases from J, with 20 bases between. The CDR3 is made up of 16 amino acids.

The rearrangement uses TRBV29-1 and TRBJ1-2; maybe TRBD1 (5 bases). Trimming removed 8 bases from V and 4 bases from J, with 14 bases in between. The germline gives CDR1 SQVTM, CDR2 ANQGSEA. The CDR3 is 12 residues long. The CDR3 coding sequence is TGCAGCATCAACGGGGGGACCTATGGCTACACCTTC. Residues: CSINGGTYGYTF.

This clone is judged medium-sized. V gene TRBV6-1 combines with J gene TRBJ2-7, with D perhaps TRBD2 (6 bases). Germline-derived CDR1 and CDR2 are MNHNS and SASEGT. V was cut by 9 bases and J by 2 bases, with 17 bases left in between. The CDR3 loop spans 14 amino acids. In DNA form, the CDR3 reads TGTGCCAGTGCACCGGGACTTGACGCCTACGAGCAGTACTTC. Its translation is CASAPGLDAYEQYF.

This clone occurred a few times. This chain joins TRBV25-1 and TRBJ2-5; maybe TRBD1 (5 bases). V was cut by 1 base and J by 3 bases, with 15 bases left in between. Looked up from germline, CDR1 is MGHDK and CDR2 is SYGVNS. The CDR3 covers 16 residues. Here the CDR3 DNA reads TGTGCCAGCAGTGAATCGTCTAGAGACAGCAAAGAGACCCAGTACTTC. Translating it yields CASSESSRDSKETQYF. The variable domain in full, with the rest retrieved from reference TRBV25-1 and TRBJ2-5, is EADIYQTPRYLVIGTGKKITLECSQTMGHDKMYWYQQDPGMELHLIHYSYGVNSTEKGDLSSESTVSRIRTEHFPLTLESARPSHTSQYLCASSESSRDSKETQYFGPGTRLLVL.

This clone was observed once. J is TRBJ1-1 and V is TRBV5-4; D is unclear. Looked up from germline, CDR1 is SGHNT and CDR2 is YYREEE (reference sequence). V lost 4 bases to trimming and J lost 12 bases, with 16 bases between them. This CDR3 contains 12 residues. CDR3: CASSPRNGISFF. For the CDR3, the DNA is TGTGCCAGCAGCCCTAGGAACGGGATATCTTTCTTT.

This clone was detected only a few times. The rearrangement joins TRBV5-1 to TRBJ2-2, with D unclear. From germline, CDR1 is SGHRS and CDR2 YFSETQ. The CDR3 consists of 14 residues. Between the trimmed V and J ends, which lost 2 bases and 2 bases, there was a span of 7 bases. CDR3 loop: CASSLTTNTGELFF. The CDR3 bases are TGCGCCAGCAGCTTAACGACTAACACCGGGGAGCTGTTTTTT.